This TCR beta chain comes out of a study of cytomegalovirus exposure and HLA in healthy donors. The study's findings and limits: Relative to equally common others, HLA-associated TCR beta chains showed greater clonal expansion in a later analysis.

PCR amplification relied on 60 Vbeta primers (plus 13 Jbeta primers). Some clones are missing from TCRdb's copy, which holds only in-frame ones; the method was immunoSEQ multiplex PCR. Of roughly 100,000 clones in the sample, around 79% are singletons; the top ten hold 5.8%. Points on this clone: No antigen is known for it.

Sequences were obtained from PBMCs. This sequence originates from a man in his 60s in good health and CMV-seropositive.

The CDR3 nucleotides read TGTGCCAGCAGCTTAGGGGCAGTTGAGGAGACCCAGTACTTC. Translated, it gives CASSLGAVEETQYF. This sequence joins TRBV11-1 and TRBJ2-5; D is uncertain. Trimming cost V 1 base and J 5 bases, with 11 bases left between them. Germline CDR1 is SGHAT and CDR2 is FQDESV (reference sequence). The CDR3 totals 14 residues. The whole variable domain, remainder taken from reference TRBV11-1 and TRBJ2-5, is EAEVAQSPRYKITEKSQAVAFWCDPISGHATLYWYRQILGQGPELLVQFQDESVVDDSQLPKDRFSAERLKGVDSTLKIQPAELGDSAMYLCASSLGAVEETQYFGPGTRLLVL.